Presented here are 2 T cell receptor beta chains from one specimen sequenced in a study of blood T cell repertoires in COVID-19. Assay: immunoSEQ multiplex PCR; the TCRdb copy retains only in-frame clones and omits some. The data contain 200,000 to 250,000 clones, more than 75% of them singletons. Sequencing used peripheral blood. These receptors all stem from a human donor in a cohort sampled during active COVID-19.

The chain recombines TRBV19 with TRBJ1-5; D gene uncertain. Germline values: CDR1 LNHDA, CDR2 SQIVND (reference sequence). The V gene lost 3 bases and the J gene lost 0 bases, with 9 bases spanning the gap. This CDR3 contains 15 residues. CDR3 DNA sequence: TGTGCCAGTAGTATTAACAGTTTTAGCAATCAGCCCCAGCATTTT. This translates into CASSINSFSNQPQHF.

Here the CDR3 DNA reads TGTGCCAGCAGCTTAAGGCGGTTTGGGGGCTACACCTTC. This sequence encodes CASSLRRFGGYTF. The chain uses TRBV7-3 and TRBJ1-2; no reliable D call. The CDR3 is made up of 13 amino acids. The V gene lost 1 base and the J gene lost 8 bases, with 11 bases spanning the gap. Looked up from germline, CDR1 is SGHTA and CDR2 is FQGTGA.